The clone carrying this TCR beta chain was counted ten times or more. Its antigen is currently unknown. Germline V gives CDR1 MNHEY, CDR2 SMNVEV (reference sequence). This CDR3 has 13 amino acids. V gave up 4 bases and J gave up 1 base, with 7 bases separating them. During its preparation, the TCRbeta library received unique molecular identifiers. TCRdb used MiXCR to reprocess the PCR reads, holding one entry per CDR3 protein. The sample lists 220,000 or so distinct CDR3 sequences; roughly 7.7% were seen once. This sample is drawn from a study of T-cell reconstitution after alpha-beta-depleted transplantation in children. Study-wide findings and caveats: Several patients had high TCRbeta diversity at day 60; it came from surviving recipient T cells and thymic progenitors. T-cell numbers and diversity, one year after transplant, stemmed largely from T cells that were newly produced. Expanded graft clones, several hundred of them, were reportedly the source of alpha-beta T cells about two months after transplant.

The V call is TRBV27, the J call TRBJ1-1; no clear D gene. This receptor was identified in a male patient younger than 18 who had a stem cell transplant for acute lymphoblastic leukemia, so the T cells may come from the graft donor. The material sequenced was PBMCs, mostly from graft donor cells, taken 180 days after TCRalphabeta/CD19-depleted stem cell transplant. The CDR3 spells CASSSGWNTEAFF. The CDR3 DNA sequence: TGTGCCAGCAGTTCAGGTTGGAACACTGAAGCTTTCTTT.